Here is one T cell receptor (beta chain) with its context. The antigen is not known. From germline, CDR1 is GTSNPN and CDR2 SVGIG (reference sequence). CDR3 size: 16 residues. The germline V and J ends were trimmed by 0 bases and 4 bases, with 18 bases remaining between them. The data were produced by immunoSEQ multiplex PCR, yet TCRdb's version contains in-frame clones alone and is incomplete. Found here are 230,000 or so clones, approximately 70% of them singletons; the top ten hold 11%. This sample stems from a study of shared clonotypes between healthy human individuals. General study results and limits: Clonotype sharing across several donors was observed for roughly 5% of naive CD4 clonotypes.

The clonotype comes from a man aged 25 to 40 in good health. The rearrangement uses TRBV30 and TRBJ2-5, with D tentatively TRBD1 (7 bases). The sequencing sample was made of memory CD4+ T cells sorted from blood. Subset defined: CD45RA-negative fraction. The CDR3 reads CAWSVLARGAGETQYF. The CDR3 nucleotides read TGTGCCTGGAGTGTACTGGCCAGGGGGGCGGGAGAGACCCAGTACTTC. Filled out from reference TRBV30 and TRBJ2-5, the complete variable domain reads SQTIHQWPATLVQPVGSPLSLECTVEGTSNPNLYWYRQAAGRGLQLLFYSVGIGQISSEVPQNLSASRPQDRQFILSSKKLLLSDSGFYLCAWSVLARGAGETQYFGPGTRLLVL.